The clone carrying this T cell receptor beta chain has a single count. Its target is not known. This entry is derived from a study of cytomegalovirus exposure and HLA in healthy donors. Overall study: Some 85 million unique TCRs, all from HLA-typed donors, were included in an early release of the data.

PCR was performed using 60 Vbeta and 13 Jbeta primers. In the authors' workflow: In a later analysis, around 10 million of approximately 86 million unique beta chains occurred in at least two donors. TCRdb keeps only in-frame clones here, not all; method: immunoSEQ multiplex PCR. V and J calls and clone size are as listed in that table; D and trimming were resolved from the DNA. Of 230,000 or so clones listed, 80% to 95% were seen once; the top ten hold approximately 1.5%. General study results and limits: The study flagged some 170 TCR beta chains as cytomegalovirus-associated.

The receptor's source is a girl aged 2-10 years in good health and CMV-seronegative. The specimen sequenced was PBMCs.

Here the CDR3 DNA reads TGCAGTGCTAGCTACGGTGAAAAACTGTTTTTT. Residues: CSASYGEKLFF. V usage is TRBV20-1 and J usage is TRBJ1-4; D is undetermined. The CDR3 totals 11 residues. The germline V gene encodes CDR1 DFQATT and CDR2 SNEGSKA (reference sequence). V lost 3 bases to trimming and J lost 7 bases, with 6 bases between them.